Only a few counts were recorded for the clone carrying this T cell receptor (beta chain). Here immunoSEQ multiplex PCR was the method, and the copy in TCRdb shows in-frame clones only, minus some. The table shows about 180,000 clones, with 86% occurring only once. Per the germline V gene, CDR1 is SEHNR and CDR2 is FQNEAQ (reference sequence). This CDR3 spans 13 amino acids. V lost 7 bases, J lost 4 bases, and 13 bases lay in between. This sample was included in a study of blood T cell repertoires in COVID-19. Overall study: Sites across the United States, Italy and Spain contributed samples from acute and convalescent COVID-19.

This rearrangement joins TRBV7-9 to TRBJ1-1; D perhaps matches TRBD1 (6 bases). Sequencing was performed on peripheral blood. The clonotype comes from a woman in her twenties or thirties with active or convalescent COVID-19. The CDR3 coding sequence is TGTGCCAGCACTAGGGGGATGGGCACTGAAGCTTTCTTT. Translated: CASTRGMGTEAFF.